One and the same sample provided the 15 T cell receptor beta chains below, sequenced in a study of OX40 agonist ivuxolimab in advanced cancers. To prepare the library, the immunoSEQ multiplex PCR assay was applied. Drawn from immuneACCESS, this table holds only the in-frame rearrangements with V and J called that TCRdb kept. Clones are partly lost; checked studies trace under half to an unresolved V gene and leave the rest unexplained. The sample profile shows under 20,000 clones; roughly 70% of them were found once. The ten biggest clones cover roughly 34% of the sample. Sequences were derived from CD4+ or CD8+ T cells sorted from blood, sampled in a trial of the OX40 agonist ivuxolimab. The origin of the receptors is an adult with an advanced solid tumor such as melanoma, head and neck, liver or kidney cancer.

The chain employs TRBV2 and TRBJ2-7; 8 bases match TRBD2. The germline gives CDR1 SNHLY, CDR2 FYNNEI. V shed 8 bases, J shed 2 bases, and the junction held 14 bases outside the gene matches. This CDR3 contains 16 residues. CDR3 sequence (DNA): TGTGCCAGCCAAACAGCCACCGGGACTAGAGCCTACGAGCAGTACTTC. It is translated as CASQTATGTRAYEQYF.

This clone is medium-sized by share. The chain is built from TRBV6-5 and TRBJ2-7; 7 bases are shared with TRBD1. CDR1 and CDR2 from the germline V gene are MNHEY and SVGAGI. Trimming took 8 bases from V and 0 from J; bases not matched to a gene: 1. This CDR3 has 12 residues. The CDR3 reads CASEGASYEQYF. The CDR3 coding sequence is TGTGCCAGCGAGGGGGCCTCCTACGAGCAGTACTTC.

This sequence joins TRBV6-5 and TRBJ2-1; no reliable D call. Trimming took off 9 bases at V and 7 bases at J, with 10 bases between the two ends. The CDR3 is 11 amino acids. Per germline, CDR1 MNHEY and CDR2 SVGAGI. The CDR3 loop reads CASIRWNEQFF. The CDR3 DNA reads TGTGCCAGTATCCGGTGGAATGAGCAGTTCTTC.

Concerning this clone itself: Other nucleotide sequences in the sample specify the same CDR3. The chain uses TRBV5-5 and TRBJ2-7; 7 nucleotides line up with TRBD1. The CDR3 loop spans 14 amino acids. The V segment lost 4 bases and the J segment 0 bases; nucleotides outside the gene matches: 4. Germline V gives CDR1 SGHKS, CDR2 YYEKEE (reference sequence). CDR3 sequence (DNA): TGTGCCAGCAGCGACAGGGACCTCTCCTACGAGCAGTACTTC. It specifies CASSDRDLSYEQYF.

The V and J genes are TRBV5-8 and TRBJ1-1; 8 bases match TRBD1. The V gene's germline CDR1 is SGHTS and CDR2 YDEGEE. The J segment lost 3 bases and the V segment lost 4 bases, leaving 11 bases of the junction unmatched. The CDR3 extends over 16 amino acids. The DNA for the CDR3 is TGTGCCAGCAGCCCGTGGACAGGGCTATGGGACACTGAAGCTTTCTTT. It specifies CASSPWTGLWDTEAFF.

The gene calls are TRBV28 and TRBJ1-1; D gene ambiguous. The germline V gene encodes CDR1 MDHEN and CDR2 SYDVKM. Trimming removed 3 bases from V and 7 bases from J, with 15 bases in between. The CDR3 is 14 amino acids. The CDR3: CASSFVTDTGEAFF. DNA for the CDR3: TGTGCCAGCAGTTTCGTGACGGATACGGGTGAAGCTTTCTTT.

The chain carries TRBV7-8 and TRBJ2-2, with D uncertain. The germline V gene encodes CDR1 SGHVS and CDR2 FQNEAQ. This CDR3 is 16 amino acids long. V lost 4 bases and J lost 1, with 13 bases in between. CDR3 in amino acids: CASSSRPSLNTGELFF. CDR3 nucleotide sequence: TGTGCCAGCAGCTCTCGACCTAGTTTGAACACCGGGGAGCTGTTTTTT.

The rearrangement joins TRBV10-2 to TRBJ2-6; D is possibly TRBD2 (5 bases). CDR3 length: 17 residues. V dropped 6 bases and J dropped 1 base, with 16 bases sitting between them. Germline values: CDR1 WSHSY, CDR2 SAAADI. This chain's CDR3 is CASSHGLAWSGANVLTF. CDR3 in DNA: TGCGCCAGCAGCCACGGACTGGCCTGGTCTGGGGCCAACGTCCTGACTTTC.

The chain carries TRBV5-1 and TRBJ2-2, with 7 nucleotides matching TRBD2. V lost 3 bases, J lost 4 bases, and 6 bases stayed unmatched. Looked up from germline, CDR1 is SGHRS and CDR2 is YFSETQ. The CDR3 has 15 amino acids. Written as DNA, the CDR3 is TGCGCCAGCAGCTACAGCGGGGAGGTCACCGGGGAGCTGTTTTTT. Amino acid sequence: CASSYSGEVTGELFF.

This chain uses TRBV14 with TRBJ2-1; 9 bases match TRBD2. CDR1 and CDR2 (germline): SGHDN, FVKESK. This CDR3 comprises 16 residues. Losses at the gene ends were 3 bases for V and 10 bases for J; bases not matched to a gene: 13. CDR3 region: CASSQNTGLASEEQFF. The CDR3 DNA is TGTGCCAGCAGCCAGAATACGGGACTAGCTTCGGAGGAGCAGTTCTTC.

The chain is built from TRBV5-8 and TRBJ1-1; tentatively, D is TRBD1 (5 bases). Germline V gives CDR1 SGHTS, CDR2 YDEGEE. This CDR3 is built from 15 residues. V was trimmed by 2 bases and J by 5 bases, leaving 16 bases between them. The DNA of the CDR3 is TGTGCCAGCAGCTTTCTCGGGGACGTTGGAACTGAAGCTTTCTTT. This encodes CASSFLGDVGTEAFF.

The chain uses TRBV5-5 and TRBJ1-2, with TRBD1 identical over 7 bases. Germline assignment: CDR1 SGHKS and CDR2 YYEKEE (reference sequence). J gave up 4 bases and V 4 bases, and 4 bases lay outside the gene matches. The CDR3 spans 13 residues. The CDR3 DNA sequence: TGTGCCAGCAGCATGACAGGGACCTATGGCTACACCTTC. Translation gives CASSMTGTYGYTF. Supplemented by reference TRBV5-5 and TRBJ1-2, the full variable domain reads DAGVTQSPTHLIKTRGQQVTLRCSPISGHKSVSWYQQVLGQGPQFIFQYYEKEERGRGNFPDRFSARQFPNYSSELNVNALLLGDSALYLCASSMTGTYGYTFGSGTRLTVV.

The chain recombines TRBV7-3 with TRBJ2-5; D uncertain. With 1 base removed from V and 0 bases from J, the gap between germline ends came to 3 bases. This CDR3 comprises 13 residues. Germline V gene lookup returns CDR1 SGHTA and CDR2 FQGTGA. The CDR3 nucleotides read TGTGCCAGCAGCTTAAACCACCAAGAGACCCAGTACTTC. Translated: CASSLNHQETQYF.

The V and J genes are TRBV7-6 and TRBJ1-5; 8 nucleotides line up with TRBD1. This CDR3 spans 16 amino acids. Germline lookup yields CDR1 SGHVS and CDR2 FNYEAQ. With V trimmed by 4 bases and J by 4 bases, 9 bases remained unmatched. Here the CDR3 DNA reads TGTGCCAGCAGCTCCTCGGACAGGGAATGGAATCAGCCCCAGCATTTT. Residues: CASSSSDREWNQPQHF. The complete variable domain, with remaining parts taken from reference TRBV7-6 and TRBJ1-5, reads GAGVSQSPRYKVTKRGQDVALRCDPISGHVSLYWYRQALGQGPEFLTYFNYEAQQDKSGLPNDRFSAERPEGSISTLTIQRTEQRDSAMYRCASSSSDREWNQPQHFGDGTRLSIL.

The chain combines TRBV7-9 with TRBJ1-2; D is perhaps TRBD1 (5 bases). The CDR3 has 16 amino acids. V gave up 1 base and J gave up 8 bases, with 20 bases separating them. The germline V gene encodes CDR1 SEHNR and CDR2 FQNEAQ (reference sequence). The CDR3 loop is CASSLVNGGIPLGYTF. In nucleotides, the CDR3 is TGTGCCAGCAGCTTAGTCAATGGGGGGATACCGTTAGGCTACACCTTC.